A single sample is the source of the 27 T cell receptor beta chains below, sequenced in a study of blood T cell repertoires in COVID-19. The repertoire was sequenced with immunoSEQ multiplex PCR; TCRdb's copy has only in-frame clones and lacks some. The sample has 130,000 or so clones; over 75% are singletons. Sequencing used peripheral blood. Receptors originate from a man aged 60-69 years with active or convalescent COVID-19.

The gene calls are TRBV29-1 and TRBJ1-5; a weak D match, TRBD1 (6 bases). The CDR3 is 13 residues long. The ends were cut back, 4 bases at V and 3 bases at J, with 10 bases in the middle. Germline loops: CDR1 SQVTM, CDR2 ANQGSEA. CDR3: CSVVDRHNQPQHF. The CDR3 DNA reads as TGCAGCGTTGTAGACAGGCACAATCAGCCCCAGCATTTT.

This rearrangement joins TRBV28 to TRBJ2-7; a possible D gene is TRBD1 (5 bases). Germline V gene lookup returns CDR1 MDHEN and CDR2 SYDVKM. Trimming cost V 2 bases and J 2 bases, with 10 bases left between them. The CDR3 is 14 amino acids. The CDR3 loop is CASSLLGRAYEQYF. The DNA for the CDR3 is TGTGCCAGCAGTTTACTCGGCAGGGCCTACGAGCAGTACTTC.

CDR3 nucleotide sequence: TGTGCCAGTGGACAAAGTGGACTAGACCACACAGATACGCAGTATTTT. Protein sequence: CASGQSGLDHTDTQYF. The chain links TRBV19 to TRBJ2-3; TRBD2 matches at 7 bases. CDR3 size: 16 residues. From germline, CDR1 is LNHDA and CDR2 SQIVND (reference sequence). Trimming took 8 bases from V and 2 from J; bases not matched to a gene: 13.

The V gene is TRBV2, the J gene TRBJ2-3; TRBD2 aligns across 9 bases. The CDR3 totals 15 residues. In germline, CDR1 is SNHLY, CDR2 FYNNEI. The V gene end was trimmed by 5 bases and the J gene end by 4 bases; junction bases not matched to a gene: 7. CDR3 nucleotides: TGTGCCAGCAGTAAGGGACTAGCAAGGGCAGATACGCAGTATTTT. Translated: CASSKGLARADTQYF. The whole variable domain, remainder taken from reference TRBV2 and TRBJ2-3, is EPEVTQTPSHQVTQMGQEVILRCVPISNHLYFYWYRQILGQKVEFLVSFYNNEISEKSEIFDDQFSVERPDGSNFTLKIRSTKLEDSAMYFCASSKGLARADTQYFGPGTRLTVL.

The chain couples TRBV12-3 or TRBV12-4 to TRBJ2-5, with D perhaps TRBD2 (5 bases). The V and J ends lost 3 bases and 4 bases respectively, with 9 bases between them. CDR3 length: 13 amino acids. The CDR3 DNA reads as TGTGCCAGCAGTTTGGTAGGGAGAGAGACCCAGTACTTC. Protein product: CASSLVGRETQYF.

This clone was counted ten times or more. The chain uses TRBV27 and TRBJ1-5; 7 bases are shared with TRBD1. V lost 2 bases, J lost 1 base, and 2 bases stayed unmatched. CDR1 and CDR2 (germline): MNHEY, SMNVEV (reference sequence). The CDR3 has 15 amino acids. In nucleotides, the CDR3 is TGTGCCAGCAGTTTAGCAGGGGGGAGCAATCAGCCCCAGCATTTT. Amino acids: CASSLAGGSNQPQHF.

The rearrangement joins TRBV9 to TRBJ2-7; 9 bases map to TRBD2. Germline V gene sequence: CDR1 SGDLS, CDR2 YYNGEE. V lost 5 bases and J lost 6; bases outside the gene matches: 12. The CDR3 has 15 amino acids. The CDR3 nucleotides are TGTGCCAGCAGTTTAGCGGGAGCTTCGGAGGGCGAGCAGTACTTC. Translation: CASSLAGASEGEQYF.

This rearrangement joins TRBV18 to TRBJ2-4, with 11 bases fitting TRBD2. Trimming removed 4 bases from V and 0 bases from J; junction bases left unmatched: 5. The CDR3 extends over 17 amino acids. The V gene's germline CDR1 is KGHSH and CDR2 LQKENI. CDR3 bases: TGTGCCAGCTCACTTAGGACTAGCGGGCTAGCCAAAAACATTCAGTACTTC. It yields the protein CASSLRTSGLAKNIQYF.

This clone was observed a few times. The chain uses TRBV6-6 and TRBJ1-1, with a tentative D call TRBD1 (6 bases). This CDR3 is 11 amino acids long. V lost 6 bases and J 9 bases, leaving 11 bases between the germline ends. Germline V gene data show CDR1 as MNHNY and CDR2 as SVGAGI (reference sequence). CDR3 protein: CASSFTGKAFF. Written as DNA, the CDR3 is TGTGCCAGCAGCTTTACAGGGAAAGCTTTCTTT.

The V call is TRBV7-3, the J call TRBJ2-5, with D perhaps TRBD1 (6 bases). This CDR3 has 13 amino acids. CDR1 SGHTA and CDR2 FQGTGA come from the germline V gene. V was trimmed by 4 bases and J by 4 bases, leaving 10 bases between them. The CDR3 region is CASSSTGRETQYF. The CDR3 nucleotides read TGTGCCAGCAGCTCGACAGGACGAGAGACCCAGTACTTC.

The chain couples TRBV28 to TRBJ2-3, with 10 bases aligning to TRBD2. The CDR3 extends over 18 amino acids. Looked up from germline, CDR1 is MDHEN and CDR2 is SYDVKM. V lost 6 bases and J lost 1; bases outside the gene matches: 13. CDR3 in amino acids: CASSHHSAGTSGTDTQYF. The DNA for the CDR3 is TGTGCCAGCAGCCATCATTCTGCTGGGACTAGCGGCACAGATACGCAGTATTTT.

The chain uses TRBV2 and TRBJ2-2, with TRBD2 identical over 7 bases. V shed 4 bases, J shed 3 bases, and the junction held 8 bases outside the gene matches. The CDR3 loop spans 16 amino acids. Germline V CDR1 and CDR2: SNHLY, FYNNEI. The CDR3 sequence is CASSVAGRIDTGELFF. The CDR3 DNA reads as TGTGCCAGCAGTGTTGCCGGGAGGATTGACACCGGGGAGCTGTTTTTT.

V gene TRBV1 combines with J gene TRBJ2-2; the D call in the table, TRBD2, was not verified against the DNA. TRBV1 represents a pseudogene. This CDR3 has 16 residues. Here the CDR3 DNA reads TGCACCAGCAGCCTCTCCGGGAGTAAGAACACCGGGGAGCTGTTTTTT. Protein: CTSSLSGSKNTGELFF.

The chain carries TRBV6-6 and TRBJ2-3, with TRBD2 as a possible D gene (6 bases). Trimming cost V 6 bases and J 3 bases, with 13 bases left between them. The CDR3 contains 14 residues. Germline V lookup: CDR1 MNHNY, CDR2 SVGAGI (reference sequence). The CDR3, as DNA: TGTGCCAGCAGCCTCGGAGGGCGTACAGATACGCAGTATTTT. Translation gives CASSLGGRTDTQYF.

This clone was counted only a few times. The chain combines TRBV5-1 with TRBJ1-2, with 9 bases identical to TRBD1. CDR3 length: 14 residues. Germline-derived CDR1 and CDR2 are SGHRS and YFSETQ. V trimming: 2 bases; J trimming: 5 bases; junction bases outside the gene matches: 4. CDR3 residues: CASSLTGGGYGYTF. The CDR3 DNA reads TGCGCCAGCAGCTTAACAGGGGGCGGATATGGCTACACCTTC.

The chain couples TRBV4-2 to TRBJ2-7, with D hard to call. There are 14 residues in the CDR3. Germline CDR1 is LGHNA and CDR2 is YNFKEQ. Trimming took off 1 base at V and 5 bases at J, with 12 bases between the two ends. CDR3 bases: TGTGCCAGCAGCCAAGTTCGGCAGCGAAACGAGCAGTACTTC. Translated: CASSQVRQRNEQYF.

V gene TRBV4-2 combines with J gene TRBJ2-1; 10 positions match TRBD2. V lost 0 bases to trimming and J lost 7 bases; unmatched junction nucleotides: 9. CDR3 length equals 17 residues. Germline values: CDR1 LGHNA, CDR2 YNFKEQ. CDR3 loop: CASSQDRSASGGNEQFF. The CDR3 bases are TGTGCCAGCAGCCAAGACAGGTCTGCTAGCGGGGGTAATGAGCAGTTCTTC.

This clone came up once. V usage is TRBV18 and J usage is TRBJ2-3; tentative D call: TRBD1 (6 bases). Germline values: CDR1 KGHSH, CDR2 LQKENI. Trimming stripped 0 bases from V and 1 base from J, with 8 bases between. The CDR3 is 15 amino acids. The CDR3 DNA follows: TGTGCCAGCTCACCACCGGCAGGGGGCACAGATACGCAGTATTTT. This gives the protein CASSPPAGGTDTQYF. Full variable domain (outside the CDR3, taken from reference TRBV18 and TRBJ2-3): NAGVMQNPRHLVRRRGQEARLRCSPMKGHSHVYWYRQLPEEGLKFMVYLQKENIIDESGMPKERFSAEFPKEGPSILRIQQVVRGDSAAYFCASSPPAGGTDTQYFGPGTRLTVL.

The chain has TRBV19 and TRBJ2-3, with D possibly TRBD1 on 7 matching bases. CDR3 length equals 20 residues. The germline V and J ends were trimmed by 3 bases and 0 bases, with 25 bases remaining between them. Germline V gene lookup returns CDR1 LNHDA and CDR2 SQIVND (reference sequence). DNA for the CDR3: TGTGCCAGTAGTATGAGGGGGGACAGTCTTTATCTGACTAGCACAGATACGCAGTATTTT. It specifies CASSMRGDSLYLTSTDTQYF.

This clone was observed a few times. This chain links TRBV5-1 with TRBJ1-1; 9 nucleotides match TRBD1. Germline CDR1 and CDR2: SGHRS and YFSETQ. The CDR3 has 14 amino acids. J gave up 3 bases and V 2 bases, and 2 bases lay outside the gene matches. CDR3 residues: CASSFWDRDTEAFF. For the CDR3, the DNA is TGCGCCAGCAGCTTCTGGGACAGGGACACTGAAGCTTTCTTT.

The DNA for the CDR3 is TGTGCCAGCAGTTTAGCGGGAGCTGGGAATGAGCAGTTCTTC. Its protein is CASSLAGAGNEQFF. The chain carries TRBV28 and TRBJ2-1, with TRBD2 identical over 7 bases. The CDR3 is 14 amino acids. After removal of 2 bases from V and 7 bases from J, the junction contained 5 bases not matched to a gene. Germline CDR1 reads MDHEN; CDR2 reads SYDVKM.

The chain is built from TRBV9 and TRBJ2-1; 9 bases agree with TRBD2. The J segment lost 4 bases and the V segment lost 0 bases, leaving 11 bases of the junction unmatched. The CDR3 runs 18 residues. Per germline, CDR1 SGDLS and CDR2 YYNGEE. The DNA of the CDR3 is TGTGCCAGCAGCGTAGAGGGAGGGAGGACTAGCGAGTACAATGAGCAGTTCTTC. Translating it yields CASSVEGGRTSEYNEQFF. Using reference TRBV9 and TRBJ2-1 for the parts outside the CDR3, the full variable domain is DSGVTQTPKHLITATGQRVTLRCSPRSGDLSVYWYQQSLDQGLQFLIQYYNGEERAKGNILERFSAQQFPDLHSELNLSSLELGDSALYFCASSVEGGRTSEYNEQFFGPGTRLTVL.

The V gene is TRBV10-3, the J gene TRBJ2-2; D perhaps matches TRBD2 (6 bases). The ends were cut back, 6 bases at V and 1 base at J, with 9 bases in the middle. This CDR3 contains 14 residues. From germline, CDR1 is ENHRY and CDR2 SYGVKD. The CDR3: CAIRAGRNTGELFF. The CDR3 region has the DNA TGTGCCATCAGGGCCGGGAGGAACACCGGGGAGCTGTTTTTT.

This chain's CDR3 is CASSPGTGELFF. The CDR3 DNA reads as TGTGCCAGCAGCCCCGGGACCGGGGAGCTGTTTTTT. The chain has TRBV9 and TRBJ2-2; D remains unclear. This CDR3 has 12 amino acids. The germline V gene encodes CDR1 SGDLS and CDR2 YYNGEE. Trimming took 4 bases from V and 5 from J, leaving 6 bases between them.

The genes are TRBV28 and TRBJ2-1, with D maybe TRBD1 (6 bases). Germline lookup yields CDR1 MDHEN and CDR2 SYDVKM. The CDR3 is 15 amino acids. V was trimmed by 2 bases and J by 3 bases, leaving 11 bases between them. The CDR3 protein is CASSLPQGNYNEQFF. In DNA, the CDR3 is TGTGCCAGCAGTTTACCCCAGGGGAACTACAATGAGCAGTTCTTC.

The genes are TRBV7-3 and TRBJ2-7; D remains ambiguous. The CDR3 consists of 14 residues. Germline values: CDR1 SGHTA, CDR2 FQGTGA. The ends were cut back, 8 bases at V and 1 base at J, with 15 bases in the middle. The CDR3 DNA is TGTGCCAGCTCCCTTTGGCCCGGGTCCTACGAGCAGTACTTC. Translated: CASSLWPGSYEQYF.

The chain uses TRBV7-2 and TRBJ2-7; D gene uncertain. The CDR3 consists of 13 residues. V was cut by 0 bases and J by 0 bases, with 3 bases left in between. CDR1 and CDR2 (germline): SGHTA, FQGNSA. The CDR3 DNA is TGTGCCAGCAGCTTAGCTTACTCCTACGAGCAGTACTTC. It specifies CASSLAYSYEQYF.